One sample yielded the 27 T cell receptor beta chains listed below, sequenced in a study of T cells expressing NK-cell markers. TCRdb reprocessed the 5' RACE reads, keeping one entry per CDR3 protein, no DNA. The sample table includes roughly 280,000 distinct CDR3 sequences. The specimen sequenced was blood T cells: a sorted CD56 or NKG2C T cell subset, CD4+ or CD8+ T cells, or bulk PBMC T cells (not recorded which). The source is a man between 18 and 29 years old in good health.

The rearrangement links TRBV7-2 to TRBJ2-5; TCRdb outputs TRBD2, but without DNA this stays unchecked. The CDR3 covers 16 residues. In germline, CDR1 is SGHTA, CDR2 FQGNSA. Here the CDR3 reads CASSLAGLAGGETQYF.

This sequence joins TRBV6-1 and TRBJ2-7; the TCRdb D gene call, TRBD2, has no DNA to confirm it. Per germline, CDR1 MNHNS and CDR2 SASEGT. The CDR3 extends over 15 amino acids. The CDR3 spells CASMKTGLAVYEQYF.

This rearrangement joins TRBV11-2 to TRBJ2-1; the D gene TCRdb calls, TRBD1, cannot be checked with no DNA. The CDR3 is 14 amino acids. Germline CDR1 reads SGHAT; CDR2 reads FQNNGV. The CDR3 loop is CASSLVGGPSEQFF.

V gene TRBV12-5 combines with J gene TRBJ2-3. The CDR3 is 12 residues long. Germline lookup yields CDR1 LGHNT and CDR2 FRNRAP. This CDR3 reads CASGPLTDTQYF.

The CDR3 sequence is CASSPRTSGPYNEQFF. This chain uses TRBV7-3 with TRBJ2-1; lacking DNA, the TRBD2 call made by TCRdb goes unchecked. CDR3 length: 16 amino acids. Germline V gene lookup returns CDR1 SGHTA and CDR2 FQGTGA.

V usage is TRBV29-1 and J usage is TRBJ2-3; TCRdb designates TRBD2, a call that cannot be tested without DNA. The CDR3 runs 13 residues. CDR1 is SQVTM, CDR2 ANQGSEA, per germline. The CDR3 here is CSVELGSRDTQYF.

The chain joins TRBV12-3 or TRBV12-4 to TRBJ1-1. CDR3 size: 15 residues. The CDR3 sequence: CASSRQGLMNTEAFF.

The chain links TRBV6-5 to TRBJ2-7. CDR1 is MNHEY, CDR2 SVGAGI, per germline. This CDR3 region has 16 residues. CDR3 sequence reads: CASSYHPGGRSYEQYF.

The chain joins TRBV10-3 to TRBJ2-1; TCRdb returns TRBD2, unconfirmable since there is no DNA. This CDR3 is 14 amino acids long. CDR1 and CDR2 from the germline V gene are ENHRY and SYGVKD. CDR3 protein: CATAERTSNYEQFF.

The CDR3 sequence: CSARAGTPVNNEQFF. The chain uses TRBV20-1 and TRBJ2-1; there is no DNA to check the TCRdb D call of TRBD2. Germline values: CDR1 DFQATT, CDR2 SNEGSKA (reference sequence). The CDR3 has 15 amino acids.

The rearrangement uses TRBV12-3 or TRBV12-4 and TRBJ1-3. This CDR3 contains 14 residues. The CDR3: CASSSTKAGNTIYF.

This chain uses TRBV7-6 with TRBJ2-1; lacking DNA, the TRBD2 call made by TCRdb goes unchecked. The V gene's germline CDR1 is SGHVS and CDR2 FNYEAQ. CDR3 length: 16 amino acids. This CDR3 is CASSLGWTSGSNEQFF.

The V gene is TRBV7-2, the J gene TRBJ2-7; TCRdb's D call of TRBD2 is untestable without DNA. Germline V gives CDR1 SGHTA, CDR2 FQGNSA. The CDR3 loop spans 14 amino acids. CDR3 amino acids: CASSLGPGGYEQYF.

The chain is built from TRBV7-2 and TRBJ2-1; TCRdb selects TRBD2, and the lack of DNA leaves this call unchecked. Germline CDR1 SGHTA, CDR2 FQGNSA. There are 17 residues in the CDR3. The CDR3 is CASSLGYASGSYNEQFF.

The genes are TRBV20-1 and TRBJ1-1; TCRdb's D call of TRBD1 is untestable without DNA. The CDR3 has 14 amino acids. From germline, CDR1 is DFQATT and CDR2 SNEGSKA (reference sequence). The CDR3 spells CSARARNRDTEAFF.

This chain joins TRBV7-8 and TRBJ1-5; TCRdb returns TRBD1, unconfirmable since there is no DNA. The CDR3 has 15 residues. Germline V gene lookup returns CDR1 SGHVS and CDR2 FQNEAQ. CDR3 region: CASSATGEGNQPQHF.

The gene calls are TRBV18 and TRBJ1-4. The CDR3 contains 15 residues. Germline CDR1 and CDR2: KGHSH and LQKENI. CDR3: CASSPPTDSNEKLFF.

The gene calls are TRBV11-2 and TRBJ2-1; no DNA is available, so the TRBD1 call from TCRdb remains unchecked. The CDR3 is 16 residues long. Per the germline V gene, CDR1 is SGHAT and CDR2 is FQNNGV. CDR3 loop: CASSPTGTILYNEQFF.

V is TRBV6-5 and J is TRBJ2-1. Germline V gene lookup returns CDR1 MNHEY and CDR2 SVGAGI. The CDR3 has 12 amino acids. This chain's CDR3 is CASSQGAVEQFF.

The chain joins TRBV5-1 to TRBJ2-3; TCRdb returns TRBD2, unconfirmable since there is no DNA. From germline, CDR1 is SGHRS and CDR2 YFSETQ. This CDR3 region has 17 residues. CDR3 sequence: CASSLVLASGSADTQYF.

The chain recombines TRBV11-3 with TRBJ2-6; absent DNA, TCRdb's TRBD1 call cannot be checked. Germline-derived CDR1 and CDR2 are SGHNT and YENEEA. The CDR3 is made up of 20 amino acids. The CDR3 here is CASSLVGEGTASPGANVLTF.

The genes are TRBV5-1 and TRBJ2-3; TCRdb calls TRBD2, which cannot be checked without DNA. Germline V gives CDR1 SGHRS, CDR2 YFSETQ. The CDR3 is made up of 16 amino acids. CDR3 residues: CASSLALAGETDTQYF.

The chain couples TRBV28 to TRBJ1-5. From germline, CDR1 is MDHEN and CDR2 SYDVKM. The CDR3 has 14 residues. The chain's CDR3 is CASREGDFNQPQHF.

V usage is TRBV30 and J usage is TRBJ2-3; TCRdb's D gene call, TRBD1, goes unchecked for lack of DNA. The CDR3 is 16 amino acids. The germline V gene has CDR1 GTSNPN and CDR2 SVGIG (reference sequence). The CDR3: CAWSAGQGPSTDTQYF.

J is TRBJ1-1 and V is TRBV7-2. The CDR3 spans 11 residues. From germline, CDR1 is SGHTA and CDR2 FQGNSA. CDR3 sequence reads: CASSPASEAFF.

CDR3 sequence reads: CASTIPGTSGSTQYF. This chain uses TRBV12-3 or TRBV12-4 with TRBJ2-3; TCRdb indicates TRBD2, and absent DNA this call remains unverified. This CDR3 contains 15 residues.

The chain couples TRBV6-5 to TRBJ2-1; the D call from TCRdb, TRBD1, cannot be confirmed without DNA. From germline, CDR1 is MNHEY and CDR2 SVGAGI. The CDR3 spans 14 residues. CDR3 region: CASSRGTGRSEQFF.